This T cell receptor beta chain was profiled in a study of beta chain features in type 1 diabetes. The overall study: When patients were set against healthy donors, age, gender and cell yields were similar. Study-wide results and limits: Across all four CD4+ subsets, people with type 1 diabetes showed modestly shorter TCRB CDR3s.

Regarding this clone: Its cognate antigen is unknown.

Reverse transcription of all isolated RNA meant that expressed TCRB transcripts were sequenced. TCRdb's table, derived via immunoSEQ multiplex PCR, lists solely in-frame clones and lacks some. Of about 700,000 clones in the sample, around an eighth were seen once. Germline CDR1 is GTSNPN and CDR2 is SVGIG (reference sequence). The CDR3 is made up of 14 amino acids. V was clipped by 3 bases and J by 4 bases; unmatched bases: 3. Sequencing was performed on naive CD4+ T cells from blood. The chain carries TRBV30 and TRBJ2-2; 9 bases fit TRBD1. This receptor was identified in a young man with type 1 diabetes. CDR3 amino acids: CAWRKTGGTGELFF. CDR3 coding DNA: TGTGCCTGGAGAAAGACAGGGGGCACCGGGGAGCTGTTTTTT.